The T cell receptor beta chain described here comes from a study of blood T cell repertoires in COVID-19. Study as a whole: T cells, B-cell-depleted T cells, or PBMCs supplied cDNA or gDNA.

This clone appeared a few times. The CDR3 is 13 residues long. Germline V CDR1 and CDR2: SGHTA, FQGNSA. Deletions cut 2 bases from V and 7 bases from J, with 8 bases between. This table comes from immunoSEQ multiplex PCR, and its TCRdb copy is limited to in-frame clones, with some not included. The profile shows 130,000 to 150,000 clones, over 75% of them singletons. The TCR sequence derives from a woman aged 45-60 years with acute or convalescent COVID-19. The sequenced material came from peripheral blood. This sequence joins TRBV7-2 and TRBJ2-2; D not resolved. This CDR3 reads CASSLKADGELFF. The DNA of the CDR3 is TGTGCCAGCAGCTTAAAGGCGGACGGGGAGCTGTTTTTT.